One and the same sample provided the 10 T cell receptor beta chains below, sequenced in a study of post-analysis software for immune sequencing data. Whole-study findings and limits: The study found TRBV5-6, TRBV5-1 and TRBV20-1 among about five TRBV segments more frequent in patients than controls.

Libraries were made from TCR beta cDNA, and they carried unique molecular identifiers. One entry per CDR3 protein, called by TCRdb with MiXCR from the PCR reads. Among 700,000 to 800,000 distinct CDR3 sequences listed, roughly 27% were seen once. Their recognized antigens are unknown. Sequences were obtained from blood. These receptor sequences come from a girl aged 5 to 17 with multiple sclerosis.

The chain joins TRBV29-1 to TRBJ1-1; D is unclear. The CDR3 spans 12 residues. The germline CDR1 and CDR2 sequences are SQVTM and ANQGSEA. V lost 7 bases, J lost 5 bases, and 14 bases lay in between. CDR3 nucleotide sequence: TGCAGCGCCTACCGAAAGCAGACTGAAGCTTTCTTT. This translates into CSAYRKQTEAFF.

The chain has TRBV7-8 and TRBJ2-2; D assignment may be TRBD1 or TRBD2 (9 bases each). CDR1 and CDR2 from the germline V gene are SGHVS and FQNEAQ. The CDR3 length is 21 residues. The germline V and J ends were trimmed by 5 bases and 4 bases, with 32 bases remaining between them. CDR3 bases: TGTGCCAGCAGCCAAGGGAGGACAGGGGCTAGCGGGAATGGGCGCACCGGGGAGCTGTTTTTT. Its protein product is CASSQGRTGASGNGRTGELFF.

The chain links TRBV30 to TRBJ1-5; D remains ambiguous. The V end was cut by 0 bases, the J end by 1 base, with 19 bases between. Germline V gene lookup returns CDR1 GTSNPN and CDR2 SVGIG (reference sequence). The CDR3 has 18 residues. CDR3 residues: CAWSVVPLLSVSNQPQHF. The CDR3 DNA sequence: TGTGCCTGGAGTGTAGTGCCCCTTCTCTCTGTAAGCAATCAGCCCCAGCATTTT.

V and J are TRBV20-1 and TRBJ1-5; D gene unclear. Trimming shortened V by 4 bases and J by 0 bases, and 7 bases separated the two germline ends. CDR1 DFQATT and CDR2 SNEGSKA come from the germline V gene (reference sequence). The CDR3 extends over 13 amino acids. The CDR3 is CSATAGSNQPQHF. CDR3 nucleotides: TGCAGTGCTACCGCAGGTAGCAATCAGCCCCAGCATTTT.

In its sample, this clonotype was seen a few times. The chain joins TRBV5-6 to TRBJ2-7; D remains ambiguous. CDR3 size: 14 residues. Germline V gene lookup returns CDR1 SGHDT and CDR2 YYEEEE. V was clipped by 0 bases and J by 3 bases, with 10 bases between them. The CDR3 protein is CASSLGSIIYEQYF. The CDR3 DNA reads TGTGCCAGCAGCTTGGGAAGTATCATCTACGAGCAGTACTTC.

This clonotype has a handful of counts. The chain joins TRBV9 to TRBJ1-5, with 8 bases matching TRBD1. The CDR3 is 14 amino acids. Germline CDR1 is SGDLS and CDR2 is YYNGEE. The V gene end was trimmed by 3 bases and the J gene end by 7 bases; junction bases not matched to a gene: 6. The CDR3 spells CASSEQGVGQPQHF. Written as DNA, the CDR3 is TGTGCCAGCAGCGAACAGGGGGTCGGACAGCCCCAGCATTTT.

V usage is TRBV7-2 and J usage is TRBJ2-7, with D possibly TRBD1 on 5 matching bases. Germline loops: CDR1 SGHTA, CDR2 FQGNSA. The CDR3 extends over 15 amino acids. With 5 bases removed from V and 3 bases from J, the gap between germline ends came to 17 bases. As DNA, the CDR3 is TGTGCCAGCAGCCTATATGCGGACACAGTCTACGAGCAGTACTTC. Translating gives CASSLYADTVYEQYF. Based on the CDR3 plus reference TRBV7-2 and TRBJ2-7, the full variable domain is GAGVSQSPSNKVTEKGKDVELRCDPISGHTALYWYRQSLGQGLEFLIYFQGNSAPDKSGLPSDRFSAERTGGSVSTLTIQRTQQEDSAVYLCASSLYADTVYEQYFGPGTRLTVT.

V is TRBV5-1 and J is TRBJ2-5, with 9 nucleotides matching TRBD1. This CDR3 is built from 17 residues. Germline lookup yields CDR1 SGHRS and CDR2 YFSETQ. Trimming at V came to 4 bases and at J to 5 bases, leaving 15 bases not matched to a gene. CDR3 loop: CASSPSPNRDRAETQYF. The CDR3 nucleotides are TGCGCCAGCAGCCCGTCGCCGAACCGGGACAGGGCCGAGACCCAGTACTTC. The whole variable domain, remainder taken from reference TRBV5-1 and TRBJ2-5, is KAGVTQTPRYLIKTRGQQVTLSCSPISGHRSVSWYQQTPGQGLQFLFEYFSETQRNKGNFPGRFSGRQFSNSRSEMNVSTLELGDSALYLCASSPSPNRDRAETQYFGPGTRLLVL.

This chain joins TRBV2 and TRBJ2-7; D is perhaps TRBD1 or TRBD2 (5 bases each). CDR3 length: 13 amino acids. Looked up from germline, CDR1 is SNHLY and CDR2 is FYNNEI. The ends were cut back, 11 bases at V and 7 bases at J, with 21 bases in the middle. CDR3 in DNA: TGTGCCGGGACGCCGGGCCCACACAAGGAGCAGTACTTC. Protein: CAGTPGPHKEQYF.

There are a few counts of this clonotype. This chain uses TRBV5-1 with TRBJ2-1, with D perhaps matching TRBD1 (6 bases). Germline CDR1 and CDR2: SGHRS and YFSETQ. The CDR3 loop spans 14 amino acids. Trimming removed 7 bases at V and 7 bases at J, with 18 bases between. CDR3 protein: CASQGYMAKNEQFF. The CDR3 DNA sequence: TGCGCCAGCCAGGGGTACATGGCGAAGAATGAGCAGTTCTTC.